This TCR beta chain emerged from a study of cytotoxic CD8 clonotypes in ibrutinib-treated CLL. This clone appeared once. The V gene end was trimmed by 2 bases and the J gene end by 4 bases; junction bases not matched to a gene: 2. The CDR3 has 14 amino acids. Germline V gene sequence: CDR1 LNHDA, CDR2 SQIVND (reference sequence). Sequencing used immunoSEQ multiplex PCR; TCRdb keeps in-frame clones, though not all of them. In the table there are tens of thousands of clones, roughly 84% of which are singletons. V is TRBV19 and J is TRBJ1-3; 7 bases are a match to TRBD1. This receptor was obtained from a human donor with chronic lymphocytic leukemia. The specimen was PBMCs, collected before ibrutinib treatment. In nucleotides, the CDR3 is TGTGCCAGTAGTATACCGGGACAGGGAAACACCATATATTTT. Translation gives CASSIPGQGNTIYF.